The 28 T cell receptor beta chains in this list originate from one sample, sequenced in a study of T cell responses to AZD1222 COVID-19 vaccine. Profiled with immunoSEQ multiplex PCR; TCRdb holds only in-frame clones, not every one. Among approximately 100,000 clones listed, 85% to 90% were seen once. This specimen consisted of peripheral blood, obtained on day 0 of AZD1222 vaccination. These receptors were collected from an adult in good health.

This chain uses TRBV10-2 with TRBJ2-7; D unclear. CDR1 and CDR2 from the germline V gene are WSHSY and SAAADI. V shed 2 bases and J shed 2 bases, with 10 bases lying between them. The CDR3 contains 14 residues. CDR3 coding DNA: TGCGCCAGCAGTGAGATAGGTGTAGCCTACGAGCAGTACTTC. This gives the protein CASSEIGVAYEQYF.

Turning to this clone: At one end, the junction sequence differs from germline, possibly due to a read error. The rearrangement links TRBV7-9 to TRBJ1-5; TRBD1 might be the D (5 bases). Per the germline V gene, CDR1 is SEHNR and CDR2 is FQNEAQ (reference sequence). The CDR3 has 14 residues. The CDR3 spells CASRLEGVNQPQHF. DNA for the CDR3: TGTGCCAGCAGATTAGAAGGGGTCAATCAGCCCCAGCATTTT. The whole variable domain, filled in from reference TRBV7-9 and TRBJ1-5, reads DTGVSQNPRHKITKRGQNVTFRCDPISEHNRLYWYRQTLGQGPEFLTYFQNEAQLEKSRLLSDRFSAERPKGSFSTLEIQRTEQGDSAMYLCASRLEGVNQPQHFGDGTRLSIL.

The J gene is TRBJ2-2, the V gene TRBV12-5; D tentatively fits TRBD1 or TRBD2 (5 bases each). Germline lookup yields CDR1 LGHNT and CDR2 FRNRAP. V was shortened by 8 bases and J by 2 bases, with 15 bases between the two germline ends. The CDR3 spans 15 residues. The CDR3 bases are TGTGCTAGTAGATTCGGGACGTCTAACACCGGGGAGCTGTTTTTT. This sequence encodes CASRFGTSNTGELFF.

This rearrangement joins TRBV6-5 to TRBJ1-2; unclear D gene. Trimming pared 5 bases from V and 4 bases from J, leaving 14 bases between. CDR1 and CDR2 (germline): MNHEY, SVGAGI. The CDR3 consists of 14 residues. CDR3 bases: TGTGCCAGCAGTCGACCGGCGCTAGGCTATGGCTACACCTTC. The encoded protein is CASSRPALGYGYTF.

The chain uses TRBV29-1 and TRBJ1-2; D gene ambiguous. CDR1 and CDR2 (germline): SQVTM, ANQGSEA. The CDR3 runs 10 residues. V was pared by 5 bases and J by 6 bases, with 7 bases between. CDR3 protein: CSVMDDGYTF. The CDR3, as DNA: TGCAGCGTTATGGACGATGGCTACACCTTC.

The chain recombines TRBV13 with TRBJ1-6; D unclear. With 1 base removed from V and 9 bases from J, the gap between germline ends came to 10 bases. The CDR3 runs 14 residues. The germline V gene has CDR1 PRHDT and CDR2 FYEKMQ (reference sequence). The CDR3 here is CASSLAGIGSPLHF. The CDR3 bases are TGTGCCAGCAGCTTAGCGGGAATAGGTTCACCCCTCCACTTT.

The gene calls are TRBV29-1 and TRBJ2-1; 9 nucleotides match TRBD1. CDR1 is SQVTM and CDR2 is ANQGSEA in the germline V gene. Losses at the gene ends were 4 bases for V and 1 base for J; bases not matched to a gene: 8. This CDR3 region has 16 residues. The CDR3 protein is CSVAGTGFSSYNEQFF. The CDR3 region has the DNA TGCAGCGTTGCCGGGACAGGGTTCTCGTCCTACAATGAGCAGTTCTTC.

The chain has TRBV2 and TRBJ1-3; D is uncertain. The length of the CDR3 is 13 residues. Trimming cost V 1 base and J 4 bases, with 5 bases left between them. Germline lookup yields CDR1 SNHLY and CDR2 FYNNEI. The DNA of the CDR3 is TGTGCCAGCAGTGAAGACGGAGGAAACACCATATATTTT. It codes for CASSEDGGNTIYF.

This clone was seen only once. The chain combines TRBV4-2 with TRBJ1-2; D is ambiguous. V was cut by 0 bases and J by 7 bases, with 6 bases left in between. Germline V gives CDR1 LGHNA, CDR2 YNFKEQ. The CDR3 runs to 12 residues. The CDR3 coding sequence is TGTGCCAGCAGCCAAGATCTGGGTGGCTACACCTTC. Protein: CASSQDLGGYTF.

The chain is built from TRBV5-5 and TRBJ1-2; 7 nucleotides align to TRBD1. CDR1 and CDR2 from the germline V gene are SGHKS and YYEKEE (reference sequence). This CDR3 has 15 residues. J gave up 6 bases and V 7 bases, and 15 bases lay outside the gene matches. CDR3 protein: CASGKPTGSPDGYTF. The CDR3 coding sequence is TGTGCCAGCGGCAAACCGACAGGGTCTCCGGATGGCTACACCTTC.

The CDR3 loop reads CASSIDLSGGRIDEQFF. CDR3 coding DNA: TGTGCCAGTAGTATAGATCTATCCGGGGGGCGGATCGATGAGCAGTTCTTC. The rearrangement uses TRBV19 and TRBJ2-1, with a weak D call TRBD2 (7 bases). This CDR3 region has 17 residues. Per germline, CDR1 LNHDA and CDR2 SQIVND (reference sequence). Trimming cost V 0 bases and J 8 bases, with 20 bases left between them.

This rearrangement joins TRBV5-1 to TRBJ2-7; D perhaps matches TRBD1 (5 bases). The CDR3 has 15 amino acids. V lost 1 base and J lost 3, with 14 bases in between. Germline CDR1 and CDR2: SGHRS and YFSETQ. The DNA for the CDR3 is TGCGCCAGCAGCTTGAACACAGGCGATTTCTACGAGCAGTACTTC. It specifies CASSLNTGDFYEQYF.

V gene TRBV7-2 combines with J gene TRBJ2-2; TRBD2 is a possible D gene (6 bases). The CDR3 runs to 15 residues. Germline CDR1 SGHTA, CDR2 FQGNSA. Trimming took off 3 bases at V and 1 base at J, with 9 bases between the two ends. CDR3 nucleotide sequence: TGTGCCAGCAGCTTGGTCGGGGGGAACACCGGGGAGCTGTTTTTT. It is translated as CASSLVGGNTGELFF.

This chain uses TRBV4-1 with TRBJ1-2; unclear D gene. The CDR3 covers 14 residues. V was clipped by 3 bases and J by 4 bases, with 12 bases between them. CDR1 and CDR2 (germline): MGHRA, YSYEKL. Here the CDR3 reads CASSHPPQGYGYTF. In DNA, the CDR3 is TGCGCCAGCAGCCACCCCCCGCAAGGCTATGGCTACACCTTC.

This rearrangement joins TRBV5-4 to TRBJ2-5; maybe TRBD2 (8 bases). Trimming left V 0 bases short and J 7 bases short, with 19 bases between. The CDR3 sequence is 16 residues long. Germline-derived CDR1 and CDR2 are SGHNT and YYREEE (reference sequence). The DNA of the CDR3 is TGTGCCAGCAGCTTGGCCCCGGGACTAGGGGGCGGGACCCAGTACTTC. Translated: CASSLAPGLGGGTQYF.

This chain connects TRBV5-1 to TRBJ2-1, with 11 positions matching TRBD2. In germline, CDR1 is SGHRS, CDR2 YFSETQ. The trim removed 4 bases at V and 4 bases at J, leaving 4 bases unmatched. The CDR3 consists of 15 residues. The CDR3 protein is CASSPGTSGYNEQFF. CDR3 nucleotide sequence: TGCGCCAGCAGCCCCGGGACTAGCGGATACAATGAGCAGTTCTTC.

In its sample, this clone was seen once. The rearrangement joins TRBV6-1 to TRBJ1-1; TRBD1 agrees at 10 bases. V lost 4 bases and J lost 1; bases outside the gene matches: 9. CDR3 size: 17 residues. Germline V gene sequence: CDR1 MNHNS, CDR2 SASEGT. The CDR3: CASSGKTGGATNTEAFF. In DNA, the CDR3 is TGTGCCAGCAGTGGGAAGACAGGGGGCGCAACGAACACTGAAGCTTTCTTT.

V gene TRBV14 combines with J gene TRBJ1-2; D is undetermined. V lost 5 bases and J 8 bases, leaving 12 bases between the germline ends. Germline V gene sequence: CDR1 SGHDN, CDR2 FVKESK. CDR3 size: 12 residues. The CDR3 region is CASSSALGGYTF. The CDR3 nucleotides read TGTGCCAGCAGCAGTGCCCTAGGGGGCTACACCTTC.

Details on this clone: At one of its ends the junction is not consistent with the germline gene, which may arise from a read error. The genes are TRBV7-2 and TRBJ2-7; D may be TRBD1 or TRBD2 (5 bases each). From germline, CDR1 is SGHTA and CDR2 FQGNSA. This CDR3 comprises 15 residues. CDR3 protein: CASSLGFGAEYEQYF. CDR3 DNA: TGTGCCAGCAGTTTAGGTTTCGGGGCTGAGTACGAGCAGTACTTC.

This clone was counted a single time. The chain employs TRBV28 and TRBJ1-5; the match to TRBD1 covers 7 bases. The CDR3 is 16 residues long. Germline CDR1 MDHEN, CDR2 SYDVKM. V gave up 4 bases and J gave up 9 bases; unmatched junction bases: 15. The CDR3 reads CASSSPPTGYIPPQHF. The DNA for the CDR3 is TGTGCCAGCAGTTCCCCCCCGACAGGGTATATCCCGCCCCAGCATTTT.

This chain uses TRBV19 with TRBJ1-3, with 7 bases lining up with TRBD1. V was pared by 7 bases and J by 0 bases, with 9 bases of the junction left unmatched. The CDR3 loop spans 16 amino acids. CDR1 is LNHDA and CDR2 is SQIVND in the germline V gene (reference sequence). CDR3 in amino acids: CASTRDSSASGNTIYF. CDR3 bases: TGTGCCAGTACCAGGGACAGTTCGGCCTCTGGAAACACCATATATTTT.

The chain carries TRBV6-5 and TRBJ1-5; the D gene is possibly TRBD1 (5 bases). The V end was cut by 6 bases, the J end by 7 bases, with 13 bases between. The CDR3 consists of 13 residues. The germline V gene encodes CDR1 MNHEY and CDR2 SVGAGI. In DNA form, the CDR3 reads TGTGCCAGCAGCGGAACAGGCGGGCAGCCCCAGCATTTT. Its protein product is CASSGTGGQPQHF.

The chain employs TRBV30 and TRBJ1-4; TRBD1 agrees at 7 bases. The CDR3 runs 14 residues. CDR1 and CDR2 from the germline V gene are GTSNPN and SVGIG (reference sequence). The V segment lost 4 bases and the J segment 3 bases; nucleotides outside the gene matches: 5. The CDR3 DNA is TGTGCCTGGACGGGGACAGCGGCTAATGAAAAACTGTTTTTT. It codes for CAWTGTAANEKLFF.

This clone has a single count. In DNA, the CDR3 is TGCAGTGCTAGTAACAGGGGGTATGGTCATGGCTACACCTTC. Residues: CSASNRGYGHGYTF. V is TRBV20-1 and J is TRBJ1-2; TRBD1 aligns across 8 bases. Germline V gene data show CDR1 as DFQATT and CDR2 as SNEGSKA (reference sequence). With V trimmed by 3 bases and J by 6 bases, 9 bases remained unmatched. This CDR3 region has 14 residues.

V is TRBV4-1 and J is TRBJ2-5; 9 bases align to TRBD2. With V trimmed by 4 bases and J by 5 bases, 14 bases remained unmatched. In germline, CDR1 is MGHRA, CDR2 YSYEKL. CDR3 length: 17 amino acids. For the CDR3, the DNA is TGCGCCAGCAGCCCGAGACAAGTAGGGACTAGCAGGGAGACCCAGTACTTC. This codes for CASSPRQVGTSRETQYF.

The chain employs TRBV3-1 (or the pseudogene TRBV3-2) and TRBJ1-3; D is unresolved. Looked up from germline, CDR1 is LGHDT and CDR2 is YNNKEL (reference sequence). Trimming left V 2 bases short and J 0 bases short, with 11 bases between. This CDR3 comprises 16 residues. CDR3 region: CASSQPVISSGNTIYF. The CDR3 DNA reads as TGTGCCAGCAGCCAACCGGTCATAAGCTCTGGAAACACCATATATTTT.

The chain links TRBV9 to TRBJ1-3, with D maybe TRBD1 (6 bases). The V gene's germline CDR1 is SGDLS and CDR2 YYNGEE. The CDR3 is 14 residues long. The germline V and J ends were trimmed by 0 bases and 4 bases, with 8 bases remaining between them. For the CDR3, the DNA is TGTGCCAGCAGCGTAGGGGGGCTGGGAAACACCATATATTTT. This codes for CASSVGGLGNTIYF.

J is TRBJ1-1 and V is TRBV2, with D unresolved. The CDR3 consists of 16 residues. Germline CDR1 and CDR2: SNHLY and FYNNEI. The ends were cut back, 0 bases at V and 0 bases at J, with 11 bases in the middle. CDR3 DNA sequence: TGTGCCAGCAGTGAAGCTCGGAGCATGATGAACACTGAAGCTTTCTTT. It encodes CASSEARSMMNTEAFF.